What follows is one TCR beta chain and its context. Study processing details: Reference gene primers were amplified, and this amplification served to estimate nucleated cell counts. Assay used: immunoSEQ multiplex PCR; TCRdb lists only in-frame clones, some missing. V and J calls and clone size follow that table, whereas D and trimming were derived from the DNA. The table records 110,000 or so clones, about 88% of them present only once. Trimming took off 1 base at V and 0 bases at J, with 8 bases between the two ends. From germline, CDR1 is SGHRS and CDR2 YFSETQ. This CDR3 region has 15 residues. This entry is derived from a study of blood T cell repertoires in COVID-19. Looking at the study overall: Both acute and convalescent COVID-19 samples were obtained from the United States, Italy and Spain. T cells, B-cell-depleted T cells, or PBMCs provided the cDNA or gDNA that served as material.

The chain uses TRBV5-1 and TRBJ1-3, with D uncertain. Sample: peripheral blood. The clonotype was recovered from a man in his forties or fifties with acute or convalescent COVID-19. This chain's CDR3 is CASSLNQDSGNTIYF. As DNA, the CDR3 is TGCGCCAGCAGCTTGAATCAGGACTCTGGAAACACCATATATTTT.